The source of this T cell receptor (beta chain) is a study of T cells after yellow fever vaccination. About the research overall: Low-cell-number fractions underwent preparation using SMART-Seq v4 Ultra Low Input. Study-wide findings and caveats: Abundant clonotypes from the bulk population could contaminate FACS-sorted repertoires.

This clonotype showed up many times. The antigen is not known. The CDR3 loop spans 13 amino acids. From germline, CDR1 is SGHVS and CDR2 FNYEAQ. V was cut by 11 bases and J by 5 bases, with 17 bases left in between. Generation of TCR cDNA used 5'RACE template switching (which added a universal primer site and UMIs). Each CDR3 protein is one row after TCRdb ran MiXCR on the 5' RACE reads. Altogether 100,000 to 150,000 distinct CDR3 sequences are present, about 7.4% being singletons, with the ten largest covering 2% to 3%. This TCR was sampled from a man aged 18 to 29 who received the YFV17D yellow fever vaccine. The sample here was CD4+ T cells sorted from PBMCs, taken roughly 10 days after the first yellow fever vaccination. The chain employs TRBV7-6 and TRBJ2-3, with D perhaps assigned TRBD1 or TRBD2 (7 bases each). The CDR3 coding sequence is TGTGCCGTGGGAGGGGGCAGTGGAGATACGCAGTATTTT. As protein: CAVGGGSGDTQYF. Combining the CDR3 with reference TRBV7-6 and TRBJ2-3 gives the whole variable domain GAGVSQSPRYKVTKRGQDVALRCDPISGHVSLYWYRQALGQGPEFLTYFNYEAQQDKSGLPNDRFSAERPEGSISTLTIQRTEQRDSAMYRCAVGGGSGDTQYFGPGTRLTVL.